This T cell receptor (beta chain) was retrieved from a study of OX40 agonist ivuxolimab in advanced cancers. About the research overall: Ivuxolimab, which is an agonistic anti-OX40 (CD134) antibody, was administered to the patients.

Using immunoSEQ multiplex PCR, the repertoire was profiled, and TCRdb retains in-frame clones only, with some absent. The data show tens of thousands of clones, with about 90% seen just once and roughly 9% held by the top ten. To note about this clone: As yet, its antigen is unknown.

Study observations and caveats: Researchers did not establish what antigens the expanded peripheral T cells target. On average, CD8+ T cells had more expanded clones than CD4+.

This receptor was identified in an adult with an advanced solid tumor such as melanoma, head and neck, liver or kidney cancer. Here the sequenced sample was CD4+ or CD8+ T cells sorted from blood, taken in a trial of the OX40 agonist ivuxolimab.

The CDR3 nucleotides are TGTGCCAGCAGTTACATGGGGAACAATGAGCAGTTCTTC. It translates to CASSYMGNNEQFF. The chain recombines TRBV6-5 with TRBJ2-1; D ambiguous. The germline V gene has CDR1 MNHEY and CDR2 SVGAGI. The CDR3 is 13 residues long. Between the trimmed V and J ends, which lost 2 bases and 5 bases, there was a span of 7 bases.